The 25 T cell receptor beta chains reported below all come from one sample, sequenced in a study of cytotoxic CD8 clonotypes in ibrutinib-treated CLL. The protocol was immunoSEQ multiplex PCR, while the TCRdb copy is restricted to in-frame clones and leaves out a portion. The sample yields 35,000 to 55,000 clones, around 68% seen once. Sequencing was performed on PBMCs, taken after 12 months of ibrutinib treatment. The origin of the receptors is a human donor with chronic lymphocytic leukemia.

This clone was seen more than once but under ten times. The chain couples TRBV28 to TRBJ1-2; the D is unclear. V was clipped by 3 bases and J by 0 bases, with 14 bases between them. CDR1 is MDHEN, CDR2 SYDVKM, per germline. This CDR3 spans 16 amino acids. The CDR3 here is CASSFSRLTPNYGYTF. The CDR3 region has the DNA TGTGCCAGCAGTTTCTCCCGCCTTACACCTAACTATGGCTACACCTTC.

The rearrangement links TRBV7-6 to TRBJ2-1; 15 nucleotides match TRBD2. The germline gives CDR1 SGHVS, CDR2 FNYEAQ. Trimming took 1 base from V and 8 from J; bases not matched to a gene: 9. This CDR3 region has 18 residues. The CDR3 loop reads CASSLVQGLAGGPDEQFF. The CDR3 nucleotides are TGTGCCAGCAGCTTAGTCCAGGGACTAGCGGGGGGCCCAGATGAGCAGTTCTTC.

The chain couples TRBV19 to TRBJ1-3, with D uncertain. Germline V CDR1 and CDR2: LNHDA, SQIVND (reference sequence). The CDR3 totals 16 residues. The V gene lost 4 bases and the J gene lost 0 bases, with 13 bases spanning the gap. CDR3 protein: CASSTRLARSGNTIYF. In DNA, the CDR3 is TGTGCCAGTAGTACCCGACTGGCCCGCTCTGGAAACACCATATATTTT.

This clone was picked up a small number of times. The chain couples TRBV25-1 to TRBJ2-1; 9 bases are shared with TRBD2. CDR3 length equals 16 residues. Germline assignment: CDR1 MGHDK and CDR2 SYGVNS. V was clipped by 0 bases and J by 9 bases; unmatched bases: 9. CDR3 residues: CASSEYVRGGRPEQFF. CDR3 sequence (DNA): TGTGCCAGCAGTGAATATGTGCGGGGGGGCCGTCCTGAGCAGTTCTTC.

V gene TRBV7-8 combines with J gene TRBJ2-2; perhaps TRBD2 as D (5 bases). Trimming removed 0 bases at V and 5 bases at J, with 16 bases between. Germline values: CDR1 SGHVS, CDR2 FQNEAQ. The CDR3 contains 17 residues. The CDR3 loop reads CASSLALSADITGELFF. The CDR3 DNA is TGTGCCAGCAGCTTAGCCCTTAGCGCGGATATTACCGGGGAGCTGTTTTTT.

The CDR3 region is CASRVLAGALNEQFF. CDR3 nucleotides: TGTGCCAGCAGGGTACTAGCGGGGGCCTTAAATGAGCAGTTCTTC. This rearrangement joins TRBV6-5 to TRBJ2-1; 11 nucleotides agree with TRBD2. Germline V CDR1 and CDR2: MNHEY, SVGAGI. The V segment lost 6 bases and the J segment 7 bases; nucleotides outside the gene matches: 8. This CDR3 spans 15 amino acids.

The V and J genes are TRBV15 and TRBJ1-3; the D is unclear. CDR1 is LNHNV and CDR2 is YYDKDF in the germline V gene (reference sequence). The CDR3 contains 14 residues. Trimming took off 1 base at V and 3 bases at J, with 7 bases between the two ends. CDR3 sequence: CATSRVSGGNTIYF. As DNA, the CDR3 is TGTGCCACCAGCAGAGTTTCAGGTGGAAACACCATATATTTT.

This clone was recorded a few times. The V and J genes are TRBV2 and TRBJ2-7; no clear D. Germline-derived CDR1 and CDR2 are SNHLY and FYNNEI. Trimming removed 3 bases at V and 0 bases at J, with 0 bases between. The CDR3 totals 11 residues. In DNA form, the CDR3 reads TGTGCCAGCAGTGACTCCTACGAGCAGTACTTC. Translation: CASSDSYEQYF.

V is TRBV4-1 and J is TRBJ1-1; D not certain. The CDR3 runs to 13 residues. V was cut by 0 bases and J by 0 bases, with 2 bases left in between. Germline V gene lookup returns CDR1 MGHRA and CDR2 YSYEKL. This CDR3 is CASSQELNTEAFF. CDR3 DNA: TGCGCCAGCAGCCAAGAACTGAACACTGAAGCTTTCTTT.

The V call is TRBV28, the J call TRBJ1-2; no clear D. This CDR3 has 14 amino acids. The V end lost 2 bases, the J end lost 5 bases, and 12 bases lay between the germline ends. Germline assignment: CDR1 MDHEN and CDR2 SYDVKM. DNA for the CDR3: TGTGCCAGCAGTTTAGGCCCAGGAAAGTATGGCTACACCTTC. This translates into CASSLGPGKYGYTF.

The chain couples TRBV4-1 to TRBJ2-1; 13 nucleotides match TRBD2. This CDR3 is built from 17 residues. V lost 1 base and J lost 7; bases outside the gene matches: 7. Looked up from germline, CDR1 is MGHRA and CDR2 is YSYEKL. CDR3 residues: CASSQGRLAGGSNEQFF. For the CDR3, the DNA is TGCGCCAGCAGCCAAGGGAGACTAGCGGGGGGTTCTAATGAGCAGTTCTTC.

The chain employs TRBV2 and TRBJ2-3, with D possibly TRBD2 on 6 matching bases. The CDR3 is 15 amino acids. Per germline, CDR1 SNHLY and CDR2 FYNNEI. Trimming left V 8 bases short and J 2 bases short, with 17 bases between. The CDR3 loop is CASSRRGSITDTQYF. CDR3 sequence (DNA): TGTGCCAGCTCTCGACGGGGGAGTATCACAGATACGCAGTATTTT.

This clone was seen a few times. The chain links TRBV20-1 to TRBJ1-2; D unresolved. This CDR3 is 11 amino acids long. Trimming removed 5 bases at V and 6 bases at J, with 10 bases between. Germline V CDR1 and CDR2: DFQATT, SNEGSKA (reference sequence). The CDR3 loop reads CSAPSSDGYTF. CDR3 bases: TGCAGTGCTCCTTCTAGCGATGGCTACACCTTC.

The chain carries TRBV6-6 and TRBJ1-6; unclear D gene. Trimming cost V 4 bases and J 0 bases, with 10 bases left between them. CDR3 length: 16 residues. Germline V lookup: CDR1 MNHNY, CDR2 SVGAGI (reference sequence). CDR3 DNA: TGTGCCAGCAGTTTGGTCGGGAGCTCCTATAATTCACCCCTCCACTTT. This codes for CASSLVGSSYNSPLHF.

Worth noting for this clone: One end of the junction is discordant with germline, which a read error may explain. V gene TRBV6-5 combines with J gene TRBJ2-1; 13 nucleotides agree with TRBD2. There are 16 residues in the CDR3. CDR1 and CDR2 (germline): MNHEY, SVGAGI. CDR3 bases: TGTGCCAGCAGTTTTACTAGCGGGGGGGCCTATAATGAGCAGTTCTTC. Its protein product is CASSFTSGGAYNEQFF.

The J gene is TRBJ2-6, the V gene TRBV7-3; 7 bases are a match to TRBD1. In germline, CDR1 is SGHTA, CDR2 FQGTGA. The CDR3 is 17 amino acids. Trimming at V came to 3 bases and at J to 1 base, leaving 6 bases not matched to a gene. For the CDR3, the DNA is TGTGCCAGCAGCTTTGTAGGGGGCGCGTCTGGGGCCAACGTCCTGACTTTC. Residues: CASSFVGGASGANVLTF.

This clone showed up just a few times. This sequence joins TRBV5-4 and TRBJ2-5, with D hard to call. Germline V gene sequence: CDR1 SGHNT, CDR2 YYREEE (reference sequence). The CDR3 loop spans 11 amino acids. The germline V and J ends were trimmed by 5 bases and 5 bases, with 7 bases remaining between them. The CDR3 loop is CASSLLETQYF. In DNA form, the CDR3 reads TGTGCCAGCAGTCTCTTGGAGACCCAGTACTTC.

The rearrangement uses TRBV5-4 and TRBJ2-7; TRBD2 matches at 7 bases. Germline CDR1 is SGHNT and CDR2 is YYREEE (reference sequence). The CDR3 sequence is 15 residues long. V dropped 1 base and J dropped 3; count of bases not matched to a gene: 7. CDR3 coding DNA: TGTGCCAGCAGCTTGTGGCTAGCGGAATACTACGAGCAGTACTTC. Protein: CASSLWLAEYYEQYF. Complete variable domain (other parts from reference TRBV5-4 and TRBJ2-7): ETGVTQSPTHLIKTRGQQVTLRCSSQSGHNTVSWYQQALGQGPQFIFQYYREEENGRGNFPPRFSGLQFPNYSSELNVNALELDDSALYLCASSLWLAEYYEQYFGPGTRLTVT.

This clone was seen a few times. The rearrangement links TRBV5-6 to TRBJ1-2; TRBD1 might be the D (5 bases). Germline values: CDR1 SGHDT, CDR2 YYEEEE. The CDR3 runs 12 residues. V was shortened by 3 bases and J by 5 bases, with 8 bases between the two germline ends. The CDR3 sequence: CASSSTVYGYTF. The CDR3 DNA is TGTGCCAGCAGCTCGACAGTATATGGCTACACCTTC. Full variable domain (rest looked up from reference TRBV5-6 and TRBJ1-2): DAGVTQSPTHLIKTRGQQVTLRCSPKSGHDTVSWYQQALGQGPQFIFQYYEEEERQRGNFPDRFSGHQFPNYSSELNVNALLLGDSALYLCASSSTVYGYTFGSGTRLTVV.

V and J are TRBV29-1 and TRBJ1-3; D not resolved. The V end lost 4 bases, the J end lost 2 bases, and 6 bases lay between the germline ends. From germline, CDR1 is SQVTM and CDR2 ANQGSEA. This CDR3 comprises 12 residues. Here the CDR3 reads CSVGQPGNTIYF. The CDR3 nucleotides read TGCAGCGTTGGACAACCTGGAAACACCATATATTTT.

This rearrangement joins TRBV6-5 to TRBJ2-2; the match to TRBD1 covers 9 bases. The V segment lost 5 bases and the J segment 4 bases; nucleotides outside the gene matches: 5. CDR1 and CDR2 from the germline V gene are MNHEY and SVGAGI. This CDR3 region has 15 residues. The CDR3 is CASSPPTGGTGELFF. The CDR3 DNA reads as TGTGCCAGCAGTCCCCCGACAGGGGGCACCGGGGAGCTGTTTTTT.

The chain uses TRBV4-1 and TRBJ1-2; 9 nucleotides line up with TRBD1. Unmatched junction bases numbered 8, after V lost 2 bases and J lost 4 bases. The CDR3 runs 16 residues. Germline CDR1 reads MGHRA; CDR2 reads YSYEKL. CDR3 DNA: TGCGCCAGCAGCCAAAACAGGGGGCCTCAGTCCTATGGCTACACCTTC. Residues: CASSQNRGPQSYGYTF.

The chain recombines TRBV9 with TRBJ1-1; D gene ambiguous. This CDR3 spans 14 amino acids. The V gene's germline CDR1 is SGDLS and CDR2 YYNGEE. The V and J ends lost 3 bases and 2 bases respectively, with 11 bases between them. The CDR3 coding sequence is TGTGCCAGCAGCGCCGGACCGACAAACACTGAAGCTTTCTTT. Amino acid sequence: CASSAGPTNTEAFF.

The V and J genes are TRBV9 and TRBJ2-7; D is unresolved. The CDR3 covers 15 residues. Germline CDR1 and CDR2: SGDLS and YYNGEE. Trimming shortened V by 4 bases and J by 1 base, and 15 bases separated the two germline ends. CDR3 DNA: TGTGCCAGCAGCCCTCGACCGGACCCATCCTACGAGCAGTACTTC. Translation gives CASSPRPDPSYEQYF.

The chain joins TRBV5-1 to TRBJ1-3; TRBD1 might be the D (5 bases). With 7 bases removed from V and 2 bases from J, the gap between germline ends came to 13 bases. Germline V lookup: CDR1 SGHRS, CDR2 YFSETQ. The CDR3 has 14 residues. CDR3 residues: CASGNGTTGNTIYF. The CDR3 region has the DNA TGCGCCAGCGGAAACGGGACGACTGGAAACACCATATATTTT.